This passage covers 7 T cell receptor beta chains from one sample sequenced in a study of technical replicates of blood from a few donors. Assay used: immunoSEQ multiplex PCR; TCRdb lists only in-frame clones, some missing. This sample yields some 93,000 clones, of which around 95% are seen a single time; approximately 0.25% belongs to the top ten. The specimen was T cells isolated from PBMCs. These receptors were taken from a human donor in good health.

The rearrangement links TRBV5-1 to TRBJ2-2; D might be TRBD1 (8 bases). V was cut by 2 bases and J by 6 bases, with 11 bases left in between. In germline, CDR1 is SGHRS, CDR2 YFSETQ. The CDR3 is 14 residues long. CDR3 sequence: CASSFTGGAGELFF. CDR3 bases: TGCGCCAGCAGCTTCACAGGGGGGGCCGGGGAGCTGTTTTTT.

The chain is built from TRBV25-1 and TRBJ1-2; the match to TRBD1 covers 9 bases. V lost 3 bases, J lost 7 bases, and 6 bases stayed unmatched. CDR1 and CDR2 (germline): MGHDK, SYGVNS. CDR3 length equals 14 residues. CDR3 amino acids: CASSDQPGQGGYTF. The DNA for the CDR3 is TGTGCCAGCAGTGATCAGCCGGGACAGGGTGGCTACACCTTC.

In this sample, this clone turned up once. DNA for the CDR3: TGCGCCAGCCGTTCTACTCCCCAAGAGACCCAGTACTTC. Translated: CASRSTPQETQYF. The chain has TRBV5-1 and TRBJ2-5; D not resolved. The CDR3 has 13 residues. V gave up 7 bases and J gave up 1 base, with 11 bases separating them. Germline loops: CDR1 SGHRS, CDR2 YFSETQ.

V usage is TRBV5-1 and J usage is TRBJ2-1, with 9 bases identical to TRBD2. The CDR3 consists of 19 residues. Germline V gene sequence: CDR1 SGHRS, CDR2 YFSETQ. V gave up 4 bases and J gave up 1 base; unmatched junction bases: 15. The CDR3 protein is CASSGGASGARWSYNEQFF. Written as DNA, the CDR3 is TGCGCCAGCAGCGGCGGGGCTAGCGGGGCACGATGGTCCTACAATGAGCAGTTCTTC.

The chain employs TRBV9 and TRBJ2-7; 7 bases fit TRBD2. Looked up from germline, CDR1 is SGDLS and CDR2 is YYNGEE. The CDR3 length is 13 residues. J gave up 7 bases and V 1 base, and 5 bases lay outside the gene matches. The chain's CDR3 is CASSVYGGGEQYF. DNA of the CDR3: TGTGCCAGCAGCGTATATGGGGGAGGGGAGCAGTACTTC. Supplemented by reference TRBV9 and TRBJ2-7, the full variable domain reads DSGVTQTPKHLITATGQRVTLRCSPRSGDLSVYWYQQSLDQGLQFLIQYYNGEERAKGNILERFSAQQFPDLHSELNLSSLELGDSALYFCASSVYGGGEQYFGPGTRLTVT.

The J gene is TRBJ1-4, the V gene TRBV4-1; D is possibly TRBD1 (6 bases). Trimming took 3 bases from V and 2 from J, leaving 13 bases between them. Per the germline V gene, CDR1 is MGHRA and CDR2 is YSYEKL. This CDR3 is built from 16 residues. CDR3 sequence reads: CASSHYYTGTNEKLFF. The CDR3, as DNA: TGCGCCAGCAGCCATTATTACACAGGGACTAATGAAAAACTGTTTTTT.

This clone was counted once. The CDR3 region is CASTDGGFYGYTF. CDR3 in DNA: TGTGCCAGCACCGACGGAGGGTTCTATGGCTACACCTTC. The chain is built from TRBV7-9 and TRBJ1-2; D remains ambiguous. V shed 7 bases and J shed 4 bases, with 13 bases lying between them. This CDR3 is built from 13 residues. The germline V gene has CDR1 SEHNR and CDR2 FQNEAQ (reference sequence).